A selection of T cell receptor beta chains follows, all from one sample in a study of cytomegalovirus exposure and HLA in healthy donors. The protocol was immunoSEQ multiplex PCR, while the TCRdb copy is restricted to in-frame clones and leaves out a portion. The sample yields tens of thousands of clones, roughly two thirds seen once. Sequencing was carried out using PBMCs. Receptors were obtained from a woman aged 50 to 65 in good health and CMV-seronegative. Each CDR3 is given with its conserved first and last residue. The D gene is left open where the match is weak. Clone size is not always given. Where it is, it says once, few, many or a class for expanded clones.

D gene	clone size	J gene	V gene	CDR3 DNA	CDR3 protein
TRBD2	NA	TRBJ2-5	TRBV6-6	TGTGCCAGCACCCGGACTAGCGGGTTGCAAGAGACCCAGTACTTC	CASTRTSGLQETQYF
NA	NA	TRBJ1-1	TRBV30	TGTGCCTGGACCCGGTGGAGTGAAGCTTTCTTT	CAWTRWSEAFF
TRBD1	NA	TRBJ2-5	TRBV2	TGTGCCAGCAGTGGGCCCCAGGGACAGTCTATCGAGACCCAGTACTTC	CASSGPQGQSIETQYF
NA	NA	TRBJ2-7	TRBV10-3	TGTGCCATCAGCAACGACAGGACGATGGGCGAGCAGTACTTC	CAISNDRTMGEQYF
NA	NA	TRBJ1-1	TRBV18	TGTGCCAGCTCACCCGGGGTCTCGAGCACTGAAGCTTTCTTT	CASSPGVSSTEAFF
NA	few	TRBJ2-1	TRBV28	TGTGCCAGCAGTACCTCGACTCCGAGCTCCTACAATGAGCAGTTCTTC	CASSTSTPSSYNEQFF
TRBD1	NA	TRBJ2-5	TRBV28	TGTGCCAGCAGCCTCATGCAGGGGGCGACCCAGTACTTC	CASSLMQGATQYF
NA	NA	TRBJ1-1	TRBV5-1	TGCGCCAGCAGCTTGGCCGCTGGGGCGCGGAACACTGAAGCTTTCTTT	CASSLAAGARNTEAFF
NA	NA	TRBJ1-1	TRBV21-1	TGTGCCGGGGACAGGGGGATTAGTTGCGGCACTGAAGCTTTCTTT	CAGDRGISCGTEAFF
TRBD1	NA	TRBJ2-1	TRBV9	TGTGCCAGCAGCGCCCGCCAGGGGGCAGTCTACAATGAGCAGTTCTTC	CASSARQGAVYNEQFF
TRBD2	NA	TRBJ2-7	TRBV28	TGTGCCAGCAGTTTAACTAGCGGGAGGGCCCGTGACTTC	CASSLTSGRARDF
TRBD2	NA	TRBJ2-1	TRBV10-3	TGTGCCATCAGTGAAGCAAGCGGGAGGCCCAATGAGCAGTTCTTC	CAISEASGRPNEQFF
TRBD1	NA	TRBJ1-1	TRBV15	TGTGCCACCAGCGGGCACAGGGGGCGGACTGAAGCTTTCTTT	CATSGHRGRTEAFF
TRBD2	NA	TRBJ2-7	TRBV7-7	TGTGCTAGCAGCCCCTCGGGACTAGTACGAGAGCAGTACTTC	CASSPSGLVREQYF
NA	NA	TRBJ1-2	TRBV4-3	TGCGCCAGCAGCCAAGACAGGGGAAGAGGCTACACCTTC	CASSQDRGRGYTF
TRBD2	NA	TRBJ2-1	TRBV5-1	TGCGCCAGCAGGGCTGCTAGCGGTTCGTCCTACAATGAGCAGTTCTTC	CASRAASGSSYNEQFF
NA	NA	TRBJ1-2	TRBV29-1	TGCAGCGTTGACCCTAGGACCCTCCGGGACACAATTAACTATGGCTACACCTTC	CSVDPRTLRDTINYGYTF
TRBD2	few	TRBJ2-1	TRBV7-3	TGTGCCAGCAGCTTCCGACTAGCGGGAAACAATGAGCAGTTCTTC	CASSFRLAGNNEQFF
NA	NA	TRBJ2-1	TRBV4-3	TGCGCCAGCAGCCAACTGAATGAGCAGTTCTTC	CASSQLNEQFF
NA	NA	TRBJ2-7	TRBV27	TGTGCCACGATTCCCTTCGATAGGGGAGGCAGCGGCGAGCAGTACTTC	CATIPFDRGGSGEQYF
NA	few	TRBJ2-7	TRBV4-2	TGTGCCAGCAGCCAAGACCCAGCGGGCGACTCCTACGAGCAGTACTTC	CASSQDPAGDSYEQYF
NA	NA	TRBJ2-2	TRBV7-9	TGTGCCAGCAGCTCCTCCCTTGGAGTTGTCGGGGAGCTGTTTTTT	CASSSSLGVVGELFF
NA	few	TRBJ1-4	TRBV4-3	TGCGCCAGCAGCCAAGAAAACAGGGTTCAGTACCATGAAAAACTGTTTTTT	CASSQENRVQYHEKLFF
TRBD2	NA	TRBJ2-5	TRBV13	TGTGCCAGCAGCACCACCCCAGCGGGAGGGACCCAGTACTTC	CASSTTPAGGTQYF
TRBD1	few	TRBJ1-1	TRBV10-3	TGTGCCATCAGCCCCTGGGGCAGGGGGCTTCACACTGAAGCTTTCTTT	CAISPWGRGLHTEAFF
NA	few	TRBJ2-1	TRBV5-4	TGTGCCAGCAGCTTGGTACGGGAGCAGTTCTTC	CASSLVREQFF
NA	NA	TRBJ1-2	TRBV19	TGTGCCAGTAGTATCTACAGGGACACTAACTATGGCTACACCTTC	CASSIYRDTNYGYTF
NA	few	TRBJ1-1	TRBV5-1	TGCGCCAGCAGCTTGGCCGAGGGCCCTGAAGCTTTCTTT	CASSLAEGPEAFF
TRBD1	NA	TRBJ1-2	TRBV5-1	TGCGCCAGCAGCAGTTCGAGGACAGGGCTTAACTATGGCTACACCTTC	CASSSSRTGLNYGYTF
TRBD1	NA	TRBJ2-1	TRBV7-2	TGTGCCAGTGGACAGGGGCCCTCCTACAATGAGCAGTTCTTC	CASGQGPSYNEQFF
NA	NA	TRBJ1-2	TRBV5-1	TGCGCCAGCAGCTTGGGGGAGCGGGGTTTCTATGGCTACACCTTC	CASSLGERGFYGYTF
NA	once	TRBJ1-2	TRBV7-2	TGTGCCAGCAGCTTAGCCGGGTATGGCTACACCTTC	CASSLAGYGYTF
NA	NA	TRBJ2-2	TRBV7-2	TGTGCCAGCAGCCCAGCTGCGGGGGCTCCTGGTAACACCGGGGAGCTGTTTTTT	CASSPAAGAPGNTGELFF
NA	NA	TRBJ2-3	TRBV29-1	TGCAGCCCAGGACAGATCACAGATACGCAGTATTTT	CSPGQITDTQYF
TRBD1	once	TRBJ1-2	TRBV10-3	TGTGCCATCAGTGATGCGGGACAGGGAACAACCTATGGCTACACCTTC	CAISDAGQGTTYGYTF
TRBD1	NA	TRBJ1-5	TRBV19	TGTGCCAGTAGTACGGACAGGGGGCAGCCCCAGCATTTT	CASSTDRGQPQHF
NA	once	TRBJ1-1	TRBV6-5	TGTGCCAGCAGTTACGTTGGGCAGACTAAGAACACTGAAGCTTTCTTT	CASSYVGQTKNTEAFF
NA	NA	TRBJ2-7	TRBV18	TGTGCCAGCTCGCGGGCGGGGACTTTATACGAGCAGTACTTC	CASSRAGTLYEQYF
TRBD1	NA	TRBJ1-1	TRBV25-1	TGTGCCAGCAGTGCACTATACAGGGGCGAGACTGAAGCTTTCTTT	CASSALYRGETEAFF
TRBD1	NA	TRBJ1-2	TRBV6-5	TGTGCCAGCAGTATCTCTCCGACAGGGAACTATGGCTACACCTTC	CASSISPTGNYGYTF
TRBD1	few	TRBJ2-7	TRBV19	TGTGCCAGTAGTATCTTAGGACAGGGGGCTTACGAGCAGTACTTC	CASSILGQGAYEQYF
NA	once	TRBJ2-7	TRBV7-2	TGTGCCAGCAGCCCGAGCCTTGCCCAAACTACCTACGAGCAGTACTTC	CASSPSLAQTTYEQYF
NA	NA	TRBJ2-7	TRBV7-3	TGTGCCAGCAGCCTCGAATCCCTAACGGACAGAGCCAAGCACGAGCAGTACTTC	CASSLESLTDRAKHEQYF
NA	NA	TRBJ1-4	TRBV15	TGTGCCACCAGCAGAGAGCGGCAGAATAATGAAAAACTGTTTTTT	CATSRERQNNEKLFF
TRBD2	NA	TRBJ2-6	TRBV7-3	TGTGCCAGCAGCCCCCGTCGGACGGGACTAGGCGGTTCCGGGGCCAACGTCCTGACTTTC	CASSPRRTGLGGSGANVLTF
NA	NA	TRBJ2-5	TRBV28	TGTGCCAGCAGTTTATTACCCGGGGTTCGGGAGACCCAGTACTTC	CASSLLPGVRETQYF
TRBD1	NA	TRBJ1-2	TRBV27	TGTGCCAGCAGACCCCTCTCCGTTCGGGACAGGGTCCCAGGAGGCTATGGCTACACCTTC	CASRPLSVRDRVPGGYGYTF
NA	NA	TRBJ2-1	TRBV9	TGTGCCAGCAGCTTAAGTAATAGGGGCAATGAGCAGTTCTTC	CASSLSNRGNEQFF
TRBD2	NA	TRBJ2-7	TRBV19	TGTGCCAGTAGTATAGATGGGGACTATGAGCAGTACTTC	CASSIDGDYEQYF
NA	NA	TRBJ1-3	TRBV11-3	TGTGCCAGCAGCTTCTCAGGTGCTGGAAACACCATATATTTT	CASSFSGAGNTIYF
TRBD1	few	TRBJ2-5	TRBV5-1	TGCGCCAGCAGCTTTAATACAGGGGGCGACGAGACCCAGTACTTC	CASSFNTGGDETQYF
TRBD2	once	TRBJ2-7	TRBV2	TGTGCCAGTACTAGCGGGAGGGCCGTACAGTACTTC	CASTSGRAVQYF
NA	NA	TRBJ2-5	TRBV5-6	TGTGCCAGCAGCCTACGACAGAGCCAAGAGACCCAGTACTTC	CASSLRQSQETQYF
NA	NA	TRBJ2-7	TRBV15	TGTGCCACCAGCAGAGATTTACTAGCTAGGGACGAGCAGTACTTC	CATSRDLLARDEQYF